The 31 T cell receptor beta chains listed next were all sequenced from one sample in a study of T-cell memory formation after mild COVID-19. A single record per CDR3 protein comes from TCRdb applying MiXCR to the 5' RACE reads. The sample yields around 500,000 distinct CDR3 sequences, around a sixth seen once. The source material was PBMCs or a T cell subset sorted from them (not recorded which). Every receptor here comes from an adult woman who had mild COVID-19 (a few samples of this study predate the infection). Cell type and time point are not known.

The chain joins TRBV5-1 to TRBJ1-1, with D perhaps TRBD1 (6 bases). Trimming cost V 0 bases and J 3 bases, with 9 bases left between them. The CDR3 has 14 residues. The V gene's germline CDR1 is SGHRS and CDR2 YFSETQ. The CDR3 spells CASSLVAGDTEAFF. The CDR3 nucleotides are TGCGCCAGCAGCTTGGTGGCAGGGGACACTGAAGCTTTCTTT.

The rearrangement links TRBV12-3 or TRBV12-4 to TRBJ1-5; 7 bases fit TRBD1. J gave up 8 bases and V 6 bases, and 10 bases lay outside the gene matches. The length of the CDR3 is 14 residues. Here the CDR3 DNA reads TGTGCCAGCAGAAAGGGGGCTTCAAGGGAGCCCCAGCATTTT. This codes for CASRKGASREPQHF.

CDR3 residues: CASSLGQAGAKNIQYF. As DNA, the CDR3 is TGTGCCAGCAGCTTAGGACAGGCGGGAGCCAAAAACATTCAGTACTTC. The chain uses TRBV7-3 and TRBJ2-4, with TRBD1 identical over 7 bases. CDR1 and CDR2 (germline): SGHTA, FQGTGA. The ends lost 2 bases at V and 0 bases at J; junction bases unmatched: 4. The CDR3 is 16 amino acids.

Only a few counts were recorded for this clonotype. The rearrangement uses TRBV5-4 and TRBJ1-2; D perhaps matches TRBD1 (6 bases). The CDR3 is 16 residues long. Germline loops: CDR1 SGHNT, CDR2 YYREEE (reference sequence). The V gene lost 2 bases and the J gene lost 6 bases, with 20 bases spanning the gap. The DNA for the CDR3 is TGTGCCAGCAGCTTTGATCGCACAGGGAGTGAAGATGGCTACACCTTC. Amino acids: CASSFDRTGSEDGYTF.

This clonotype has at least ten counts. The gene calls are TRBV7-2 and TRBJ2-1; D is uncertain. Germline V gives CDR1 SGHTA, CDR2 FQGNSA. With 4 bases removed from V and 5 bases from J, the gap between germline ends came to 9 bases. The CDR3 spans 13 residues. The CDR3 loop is CASSSTYDNEQFF. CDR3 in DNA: TGTGCCAGCAGCTCGACTTACGACAATGAGCAGTTCTTC.

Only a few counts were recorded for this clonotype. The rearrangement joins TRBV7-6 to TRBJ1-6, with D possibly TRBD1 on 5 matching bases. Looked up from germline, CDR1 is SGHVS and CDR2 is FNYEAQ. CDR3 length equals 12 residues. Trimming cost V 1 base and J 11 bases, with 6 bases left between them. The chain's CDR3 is CASSLVGAPLHF. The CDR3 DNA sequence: TGTGCCAGCAGCTTAGTGGGGGCACCCCTCCACTTT.

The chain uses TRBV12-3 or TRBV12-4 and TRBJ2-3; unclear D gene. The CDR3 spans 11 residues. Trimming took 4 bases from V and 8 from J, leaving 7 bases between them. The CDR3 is CASSSIGTQYF. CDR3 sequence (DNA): TGTGCCAGCAGTTCGATCGGTACGCAGTATTTT.

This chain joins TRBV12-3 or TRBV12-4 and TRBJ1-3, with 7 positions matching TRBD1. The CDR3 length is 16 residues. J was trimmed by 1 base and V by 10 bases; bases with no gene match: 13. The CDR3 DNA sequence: TGTGCCACGGGACAGTCAGGGGGGCGTTCTGGAAACACCATATATTTT. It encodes CATGQSGGRSGNTIYF.

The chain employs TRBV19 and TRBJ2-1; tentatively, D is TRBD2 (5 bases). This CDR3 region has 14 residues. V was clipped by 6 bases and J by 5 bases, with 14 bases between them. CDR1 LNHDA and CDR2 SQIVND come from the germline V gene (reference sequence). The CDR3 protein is CASRGRGRDNEQFF. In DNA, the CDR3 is TGTGCCAGTAGAGGACGGGGAAGAGACAATGAGCAGTTCTTC.

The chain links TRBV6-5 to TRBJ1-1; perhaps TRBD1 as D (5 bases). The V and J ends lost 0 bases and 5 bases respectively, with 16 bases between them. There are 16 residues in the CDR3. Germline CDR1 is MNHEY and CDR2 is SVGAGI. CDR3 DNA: TGTGCCAGCAGTTACTCCTTGGGGACTCGGGTGACTGAAGCTTTCTTT. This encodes CASSYSLGTRVTEAFF.

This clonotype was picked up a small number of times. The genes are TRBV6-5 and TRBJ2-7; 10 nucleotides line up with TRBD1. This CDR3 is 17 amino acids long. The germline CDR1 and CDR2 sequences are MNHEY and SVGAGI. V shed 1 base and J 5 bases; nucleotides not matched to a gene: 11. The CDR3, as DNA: TGTGCCAGCAGTTACTTTACCCCCGGGACAGGGGTCGACGAGCAGTACTTC. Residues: CASSYFTPGTGVDEQYF.

This chain's CDR3 is CASSGKGVAPYEQYF. CDR3 bases: TGTGCCAGCAGTGGAAAGGGGGTAGCCCCCTACGAGCAGTACTTC. J is TRBJ2-7 and V is TRBV6-1, with D possibly being TRBD1 (6 bases). Germline V gives CDR1 MNHNS, CDR2 SASEGT. The V end was cut by 4 bases, the J end by 2 bases, with 15 bases between. This CDR3 region has 15 residues.

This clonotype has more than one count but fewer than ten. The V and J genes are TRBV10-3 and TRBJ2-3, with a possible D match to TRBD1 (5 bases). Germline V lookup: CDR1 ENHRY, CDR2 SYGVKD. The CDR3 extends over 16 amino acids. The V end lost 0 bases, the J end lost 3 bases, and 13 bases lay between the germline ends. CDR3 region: CAISESPGLKTDTQYF. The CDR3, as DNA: TGTGCCATCAGTGAGTCACCAGGGCTGAAAACAGATACGCAGTATTTT.

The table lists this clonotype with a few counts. Here the CDR3 reads CASSFKGRRQETQYF. CDR3 nucleotide sequence: TGTGCCAGCAGCTTTAAGGGCCGGCGGCAAGAGACCCAGTACTTC. This chain uses TRBV7-9 with TRBJ2-5, with unresolved D. Trimming removed 3 bases from V and 2 bases from J, with 13 bases in between. The CDR3 is 15 amino acids. Germline CDR1 SEHNR, CDR2 FQNEAQ (reference sequence).

As DNA, the CDR3 is TGCGCCAGCAGCTTGGAACTAGCGGGATACGAGCAGTACTTC. Translating gives CASSLELAGYEQYF. This chain joins TRBV5-1 and TRBJ2-7; 10 nucleotides line up with TRBD2. CDR3 length: 14 residues. J was trimmed by 4 bases and V by 0 bases; bases with no gene match: 1. Per germline, CDR1 SGHRS and CDR2 YFSETQ. The full variable domain, completed using reference TRBV5-1 and TRBJ2-7, is KAGVTQTPRYLIKTRGQQVTLSCSPISGHRSVSWYQQTPGQGLQFLFEYFSETQRNKGNFPGRFSGRQFSNSRSEMNVSTLELGDSALYLCASSLELAGYEQYFGPGTRLTVT.

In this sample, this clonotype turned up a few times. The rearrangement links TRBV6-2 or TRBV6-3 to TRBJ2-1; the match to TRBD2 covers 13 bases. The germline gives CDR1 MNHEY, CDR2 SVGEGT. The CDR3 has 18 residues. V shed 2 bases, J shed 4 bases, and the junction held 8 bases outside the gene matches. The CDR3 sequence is CASSYILGLAGIYNEQFF. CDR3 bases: TGTGCCAGCAGTTACATCCTGGGACTAGCGGGGATTTACAATGAGCAGTTCTTC.

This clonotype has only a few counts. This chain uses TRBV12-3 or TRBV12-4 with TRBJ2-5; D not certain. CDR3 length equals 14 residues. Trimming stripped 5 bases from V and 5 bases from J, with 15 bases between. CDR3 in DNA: TGTGCCAGCAGTAGATTTGGGTTTTCGGAGACCCAGTACTTC. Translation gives CASSRFGFSETQYF.

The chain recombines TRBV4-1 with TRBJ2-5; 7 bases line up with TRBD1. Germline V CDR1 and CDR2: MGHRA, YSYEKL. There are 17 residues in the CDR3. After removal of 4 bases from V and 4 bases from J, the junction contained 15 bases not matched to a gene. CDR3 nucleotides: TGCGCCAGCAGCCGAGAACCAGGCAGGGGGTGGGGAGAGACCCAGTACTTC. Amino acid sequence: CASSREPGRGWGETQYF.

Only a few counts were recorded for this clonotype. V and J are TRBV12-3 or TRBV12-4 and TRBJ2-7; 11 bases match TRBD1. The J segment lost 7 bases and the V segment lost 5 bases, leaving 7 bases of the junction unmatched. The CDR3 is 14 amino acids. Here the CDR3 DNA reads TGTGCCAGCAGTGGACAGGGGGCACGAGGAGAGCAGTACTTC. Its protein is CASSGQGARGEQYF.

CDR3 sequence: CASSLGTSSSYNEQFF. The CDR3 DNA reads as TGTGCCAGCAGTCTCGGGACTTCTAGCTCCTACAATGAGCAGTTCTTC. This chain links TRBV6-2 or TRBV6-3 with TRBJ2-1; TRBD2 might be the D (6 bases). This CDR3 has 16 residues. The V gene's germline CDR1 is MNHEY and CDR2 SVGEGT. V was pared by 5 bases and J by 0 bases, with 14 bases between.

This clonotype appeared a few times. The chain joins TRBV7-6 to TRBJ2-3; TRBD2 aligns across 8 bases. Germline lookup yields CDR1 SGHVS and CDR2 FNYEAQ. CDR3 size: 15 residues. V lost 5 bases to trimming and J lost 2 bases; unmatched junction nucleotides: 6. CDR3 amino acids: CASSRSGTVTDTQYF. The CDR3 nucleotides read TGTGCCAGCAGCCGTAGCGGGACCGTCACAGATACGCAGTATTTT.

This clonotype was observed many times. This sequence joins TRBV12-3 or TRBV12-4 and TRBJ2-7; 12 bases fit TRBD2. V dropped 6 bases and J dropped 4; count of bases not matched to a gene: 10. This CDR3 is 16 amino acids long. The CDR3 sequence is CASSPRTSGTIYEQYF. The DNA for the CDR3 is TGTGCCAGCAGCCCTCGGACTAGCGGGACTATATACGAGCAGTACTTC.

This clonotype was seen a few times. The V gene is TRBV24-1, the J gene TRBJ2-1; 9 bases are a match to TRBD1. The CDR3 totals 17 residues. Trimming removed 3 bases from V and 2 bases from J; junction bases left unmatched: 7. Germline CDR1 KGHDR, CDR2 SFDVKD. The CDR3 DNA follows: TGTGCCACCAGTGATCCGGGACAGGGAAATACCTACAATGAGCAGTTCTTC. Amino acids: CATSDPGQGNTYNEQFF.

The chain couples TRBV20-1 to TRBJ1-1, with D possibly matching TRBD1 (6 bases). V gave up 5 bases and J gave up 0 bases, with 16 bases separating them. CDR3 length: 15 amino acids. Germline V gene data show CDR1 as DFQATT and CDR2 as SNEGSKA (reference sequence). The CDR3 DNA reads TGCAGTGCTTCTTCGGACAGTGTAATGAACACTGAAGCTTTCTTT. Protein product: CSASSDSVMNTEAFF.

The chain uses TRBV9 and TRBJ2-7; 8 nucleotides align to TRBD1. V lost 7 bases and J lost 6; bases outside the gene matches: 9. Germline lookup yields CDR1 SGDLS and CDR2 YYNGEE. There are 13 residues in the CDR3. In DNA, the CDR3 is TGTGCCAGCGGCCAGGGGGCAGCGGGCGAGCAGTACTTC. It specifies CASGQGAAGEQYF.

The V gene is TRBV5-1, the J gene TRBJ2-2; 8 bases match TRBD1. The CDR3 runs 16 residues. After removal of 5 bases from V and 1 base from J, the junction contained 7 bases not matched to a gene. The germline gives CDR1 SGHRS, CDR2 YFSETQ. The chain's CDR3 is CASSKPGTGNTGELFF. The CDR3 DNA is TGCGCCAGCAGTAAACCCGGGACAGGGAACACCGGGGAGCTGTTTTTT.

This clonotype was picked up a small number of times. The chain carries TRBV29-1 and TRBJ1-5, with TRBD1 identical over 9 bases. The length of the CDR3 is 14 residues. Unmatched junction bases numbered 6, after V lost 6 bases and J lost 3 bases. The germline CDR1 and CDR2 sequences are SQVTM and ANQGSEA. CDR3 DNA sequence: TGCAGCGTAACAGACAGGGGGAACAATCAGCCCCAGCATTTT. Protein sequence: CSVTDRGNNQPQHF.

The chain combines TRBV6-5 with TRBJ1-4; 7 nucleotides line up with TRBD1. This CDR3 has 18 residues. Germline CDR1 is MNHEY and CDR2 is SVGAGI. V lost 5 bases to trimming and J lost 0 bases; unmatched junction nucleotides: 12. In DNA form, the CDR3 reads TGTGCCAGCAGTGCAATTCCGGGACAGACTTCAACTAATGAAAAACTGTTTTTT. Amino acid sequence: CASSAIPGQTSTNEKLFF.

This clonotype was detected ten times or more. For the CDR3, the DNA is TGTGCCAGCAGTATTTCGAGCTCTGGGGCCAACGTCCTGACTTTC. Protein product: CASSISSSGANVLTF. The gene calls are TRBV12-3 or TRBV12-4 and TRBJ2-6; D is unresolved. The CDR3 sequence is 15 residues long. Trimming stripped 5 bases from V and 0 bases from J, with 8 bases between.

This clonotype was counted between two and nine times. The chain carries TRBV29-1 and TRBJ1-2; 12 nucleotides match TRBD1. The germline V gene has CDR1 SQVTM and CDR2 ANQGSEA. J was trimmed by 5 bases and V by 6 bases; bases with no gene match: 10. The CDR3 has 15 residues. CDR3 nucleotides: TGCAGCGTCTCTCCCCAGGGACAGGGGGCGTATGGCTACACCTTC. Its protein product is CSVSPQGQGAYGYTF.

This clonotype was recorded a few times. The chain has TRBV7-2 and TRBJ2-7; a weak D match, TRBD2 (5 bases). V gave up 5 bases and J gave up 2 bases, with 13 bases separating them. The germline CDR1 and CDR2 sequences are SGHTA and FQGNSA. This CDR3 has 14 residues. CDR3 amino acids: CASSRLRGPYEQYF. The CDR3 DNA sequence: TGTGCCAGCAGCCGCCTACGGGGTCCCTACGAGCAGTACTTC.